These T cell receptor beta chains were read from a single sample in a study of blood T cell repertoires in COVID-19. The method was immunoSEQ multiplex PCR; TCRdb's version includes in-frame clones alone and lacks a portion of them. The table shows some 89,000 clones, with roughly nine tenths occurring only once. The sample taken for sequencing was peripheral blood. These receptor sequences come from a middle-aged man with acute or convalescent COVID-19. CDR3s leave out the opening cysteine and the closing phenylalanine or tryptophan.

v_gene	j_gene	CDR3aa
TRBV19	TRBJ1-5	ASSITGTGNQPQH
TRBV3-1/TRBV3-2	TRBJ1-2	ASSQDGTAPNYGYT
TRBV7-9	TRBJ1-1	ASSLTANTEAF
TRBV7-6	TRBJ1-3	ASSLRSSGNTIY
TRBV2	TRBJ1-1	ASSSPGQFTANTEAF
TRBV20-1	TRBJ2-1	SASFGGTTYNEQF
TRBV19	TRBJ1-6	ASSMDNLSPLH
TRBV19	TRBJ2-3	ASSNDFTDTQY
TRBV5-1	TRBJ2-1	ASSPGTSGLYNEQF
TRBV28	TRBJ1-5	ASSPTGLGDQPQH
TRBV12-3/TRBV12-4	TRBJ1-1	ASSETGPGAF
TRBV6-6	TRBJ2-1	ASSYYGEEQF
TRBV6-5	TRBJ1-1	ASSSVPGGNTEAF
TRBV5-6	TRBJ2-5	ASSLEGQGIGETQY
TRBV5-1	TRBJ2-2	TSSSSGTSAAGELF
TRBV18	TRBJ2-5	ASSPFKGEETQY
TRBV7-3	TRBJ2-3	ASSYTGSTMDTQY
TRBV5-1	TRBJ1-2	ASSLESYRTGYT
TRBV2	TRBJ1-1	ASNWGLVNTEAF
TRBV6-4	TRBJ2-1	ASSETSWNEQF
TRBV6-5	TRBJ2-2	AVGGGAEGTGELF
TRBV7-6	TRBJ2-3	ASSQSEGSTDTQY
TRBV11-2	TRBJ2-2	ATQGPANTGELF
TRBV14	TRBJ1-4	ASSQLGGLGEKLF
TRBV3-1/TRBV3-2	TRBJ2-1	ASSQDPPDRVDNEQF